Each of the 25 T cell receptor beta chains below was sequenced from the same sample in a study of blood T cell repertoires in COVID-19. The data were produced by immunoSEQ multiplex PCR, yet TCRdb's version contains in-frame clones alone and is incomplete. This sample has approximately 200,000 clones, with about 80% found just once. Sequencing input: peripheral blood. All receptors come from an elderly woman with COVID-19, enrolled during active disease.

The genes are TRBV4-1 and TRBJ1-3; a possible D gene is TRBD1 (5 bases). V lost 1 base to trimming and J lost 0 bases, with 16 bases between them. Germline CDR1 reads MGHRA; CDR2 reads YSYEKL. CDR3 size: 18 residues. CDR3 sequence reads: CASSQARQSIFSGNTIYF. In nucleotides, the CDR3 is TGCGCCAGCAGCCAAGCGCGACAGTCCATTTTCTCTGGAAACACCATATATTTT.

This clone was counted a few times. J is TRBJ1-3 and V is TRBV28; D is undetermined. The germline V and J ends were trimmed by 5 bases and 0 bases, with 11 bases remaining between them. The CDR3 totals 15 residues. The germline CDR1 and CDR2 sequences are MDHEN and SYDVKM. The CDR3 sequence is CASSPPVNSGNTIYF. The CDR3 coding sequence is TGTGCCAGCAGTCCCCCCGTAAACTCTGGAAACACCATATATTTT.

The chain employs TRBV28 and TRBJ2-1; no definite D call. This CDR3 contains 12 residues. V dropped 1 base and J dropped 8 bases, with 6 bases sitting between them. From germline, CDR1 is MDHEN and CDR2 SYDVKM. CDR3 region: CASSLLGDEQFF. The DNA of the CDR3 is TGTGCCAGCAGTTTATTGGGCGATGAGCAGTTCTTC.

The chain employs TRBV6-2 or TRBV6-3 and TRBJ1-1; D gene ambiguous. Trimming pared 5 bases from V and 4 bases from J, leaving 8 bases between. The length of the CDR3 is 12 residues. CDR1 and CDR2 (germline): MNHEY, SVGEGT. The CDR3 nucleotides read TGTGCCAGCAGTAGAGGGATCACTGAAGCTTTCTTT. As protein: CASSRGITEAFF.

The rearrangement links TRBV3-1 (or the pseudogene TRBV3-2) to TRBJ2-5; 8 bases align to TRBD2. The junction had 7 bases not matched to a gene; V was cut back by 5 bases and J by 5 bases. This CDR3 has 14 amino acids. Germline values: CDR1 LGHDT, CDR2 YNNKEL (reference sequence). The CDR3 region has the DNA TGTGCCAGCAGCGAATCGGGGGGGCGGGAGACCCAGTACTTC. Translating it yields CASSESGGRETQYF.

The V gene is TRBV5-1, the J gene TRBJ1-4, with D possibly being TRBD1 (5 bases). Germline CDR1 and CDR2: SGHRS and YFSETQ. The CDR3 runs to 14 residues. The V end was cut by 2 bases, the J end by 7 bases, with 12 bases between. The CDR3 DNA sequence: TGCGCCAGCAGCTTATCCCCCGGGGGTGAAAAACTGTTTTTT. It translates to CASSLSPGGEKLFF.

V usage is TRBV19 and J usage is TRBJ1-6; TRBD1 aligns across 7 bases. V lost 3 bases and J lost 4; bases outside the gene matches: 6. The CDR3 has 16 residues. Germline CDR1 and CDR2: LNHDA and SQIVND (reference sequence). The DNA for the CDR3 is TGTGCCAGTAGTATGGGGGGACAGCTATATAATTCACCCCTCCACTTT. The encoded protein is CASSMGGQLYNSPLHF.

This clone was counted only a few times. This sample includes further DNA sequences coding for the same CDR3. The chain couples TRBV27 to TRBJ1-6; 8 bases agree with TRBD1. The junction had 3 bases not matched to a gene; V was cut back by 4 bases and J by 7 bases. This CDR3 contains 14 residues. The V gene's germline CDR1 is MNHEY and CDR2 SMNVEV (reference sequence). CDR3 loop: CASSSRTGNSPLHF. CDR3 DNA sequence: TGTGCCAGCAGTTCCAGGACAGGGAATTCACCCCTCCACTTT.

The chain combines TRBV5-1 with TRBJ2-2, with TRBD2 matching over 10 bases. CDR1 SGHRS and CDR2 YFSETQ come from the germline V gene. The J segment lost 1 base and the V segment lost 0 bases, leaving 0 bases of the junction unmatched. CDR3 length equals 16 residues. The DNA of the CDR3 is TGCGCCAGCAGCTTGGGACTAGCGGGGAACACCGGGGAGCTGTTTTTT. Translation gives CASSLGLAGNTGELFF.

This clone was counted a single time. CDR3 sequence: CASSLGGGYGYTF. The CDR3 region has the DNA TGTGCCAGCAGTTTAGGGGGAGGGTATGGCTACACCTTC. The chain joins TRBV12-3 or TRBV12-4 to TRBJ1-2; D gene ambiguous. The CDR3 runs 13 residues. V lost 1 base and J 5 bases, leaving 8 bases between the germline ends.

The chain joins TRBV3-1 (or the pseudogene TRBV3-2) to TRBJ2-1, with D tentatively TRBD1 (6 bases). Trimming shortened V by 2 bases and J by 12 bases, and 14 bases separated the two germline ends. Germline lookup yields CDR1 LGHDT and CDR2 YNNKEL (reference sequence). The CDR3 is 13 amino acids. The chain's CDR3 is CASSQRSSGAQFF. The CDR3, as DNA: TGTGCCAGCAGCCAACGTAGCTCAGGGGCGCAGTTCTTC.

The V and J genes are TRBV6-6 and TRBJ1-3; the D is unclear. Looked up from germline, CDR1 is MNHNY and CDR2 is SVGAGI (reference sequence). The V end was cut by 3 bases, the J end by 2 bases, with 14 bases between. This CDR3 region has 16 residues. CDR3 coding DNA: TGTGCCAGCAGTTATGCGGAGGGTATCGCTGGAAACACCATATATTTT. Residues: CASSYAEGIAGNTIYF.

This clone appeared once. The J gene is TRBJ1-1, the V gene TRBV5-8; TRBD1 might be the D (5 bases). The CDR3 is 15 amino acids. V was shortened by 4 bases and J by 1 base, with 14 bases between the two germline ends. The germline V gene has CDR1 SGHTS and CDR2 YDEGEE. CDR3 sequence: CASSDPRAANTEAFF. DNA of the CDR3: TGTGCCAGCAGCGACCCCAGGGCCGCGAACACTGAAGCTTTCTTT.

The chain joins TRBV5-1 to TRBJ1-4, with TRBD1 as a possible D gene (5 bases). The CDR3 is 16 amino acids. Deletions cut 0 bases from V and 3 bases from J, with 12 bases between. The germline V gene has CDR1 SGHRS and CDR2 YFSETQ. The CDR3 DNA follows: TGCGCCAGCAGCTTGGAACAGGTGACCTCTAATGAAAAACTGTTTTTT. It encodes CASSLEQVTSNEKLFF. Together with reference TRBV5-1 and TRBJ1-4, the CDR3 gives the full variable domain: KAGVTQTPRYLIKTRGQQVTLSCSPISGHRSVSWYQQTPGQGLQFLFEYFSETQRNKGNFPGRFSGRQFSNSRSEMNVSTLELGDSALYLCASSLEQVTSNEKLFFGSGTQLSVL.

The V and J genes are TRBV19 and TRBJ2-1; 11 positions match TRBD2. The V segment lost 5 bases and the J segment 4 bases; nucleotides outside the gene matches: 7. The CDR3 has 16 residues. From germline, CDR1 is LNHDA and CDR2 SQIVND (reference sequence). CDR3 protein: CASSSILAGGYNEQFF. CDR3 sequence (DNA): TGTGCCAGTAGTTCTATTTTAGCGGGGGGGTACAATGAGCAGTTCTTC.

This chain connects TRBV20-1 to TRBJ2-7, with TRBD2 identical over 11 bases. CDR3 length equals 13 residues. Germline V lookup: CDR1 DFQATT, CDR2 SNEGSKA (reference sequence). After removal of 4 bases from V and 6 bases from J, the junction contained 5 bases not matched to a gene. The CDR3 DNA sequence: TGCAGTGCTATTGATGGGACTAGCGGCGAGCAGTACTTC. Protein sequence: CSAIDGTSGEQYF.

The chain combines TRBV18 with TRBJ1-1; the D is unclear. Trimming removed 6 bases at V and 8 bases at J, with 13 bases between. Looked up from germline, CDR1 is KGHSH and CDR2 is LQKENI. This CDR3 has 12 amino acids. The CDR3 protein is CASSYLGEEAFF. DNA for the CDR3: TGTGCCAGCTCGTACCTGGGCGAAGAAGCTTTCTTT.

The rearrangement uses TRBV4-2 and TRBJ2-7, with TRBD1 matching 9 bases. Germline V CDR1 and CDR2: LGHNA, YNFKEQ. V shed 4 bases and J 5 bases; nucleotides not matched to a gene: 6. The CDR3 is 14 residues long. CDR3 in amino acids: CASSPAGQGNEQYF. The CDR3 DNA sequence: TGTGCCAGCAGCCCCGCGGGACAGGGCAACGAGCAGTACTTC.

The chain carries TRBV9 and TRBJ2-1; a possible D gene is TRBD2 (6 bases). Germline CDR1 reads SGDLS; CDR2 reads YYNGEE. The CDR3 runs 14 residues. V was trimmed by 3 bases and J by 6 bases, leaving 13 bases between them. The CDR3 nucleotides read TGTGCCAGCAGCGAAGGGACTCCCGGCAATGAGCAGTTCTTC. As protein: CASSEGTPGNEQFF.

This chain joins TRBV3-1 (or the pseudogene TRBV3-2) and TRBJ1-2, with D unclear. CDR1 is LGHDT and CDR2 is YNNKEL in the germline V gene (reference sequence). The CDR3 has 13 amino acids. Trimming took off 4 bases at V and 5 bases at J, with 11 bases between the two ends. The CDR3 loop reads CASSPDGGYGYTF. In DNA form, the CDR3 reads TGTGCCAGCAGCCCCGACGGAGGGTATGGCTACACCTTC.

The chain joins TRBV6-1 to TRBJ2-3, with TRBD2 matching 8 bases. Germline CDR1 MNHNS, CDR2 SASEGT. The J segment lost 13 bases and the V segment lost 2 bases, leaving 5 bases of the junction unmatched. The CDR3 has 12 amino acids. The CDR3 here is CASSEIAGREYF. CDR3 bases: TGTGCCAGCAGTGAAATAGCGGGAAGGGAGTATTTT.

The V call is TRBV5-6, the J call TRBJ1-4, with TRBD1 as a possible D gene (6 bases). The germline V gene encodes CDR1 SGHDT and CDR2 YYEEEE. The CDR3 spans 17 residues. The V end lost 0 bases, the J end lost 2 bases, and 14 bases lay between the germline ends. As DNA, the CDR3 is TGTGCCAGCAGCTTGGCTCGCGGGGGCGCGACTAATGAAAAACTGTTTTTT. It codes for CASSLARGGATNEKLFF.

In DNA form, the CDR3 reads TGTGCCAGCAGTTTAGGGCCCGGGAGGGGAAGGGATGGTGAAGCTTTCTTT. It codes for CASSLGPGRGRDGEAFF. The chain couples TRBV28 to TRBJ1-1; possible D gene TRBD1, 5 bases. The CDR3 consists of 17 residues. Germline CDR1 is MDHEN and CDR2 is SYDVKM. V gave up 2 bases and J gave up 7 bases, with 23 bases separating them. Using reference TRBV28 and TRBJ1-1 for the parts outside the CDR3, the full variable domain is DVKVTQSSRYLVKRTGEKVFLECVQDMDHENMFWYRQDPGLGLRLIYFSYDVKMKEKGDIPEGYSVSREKKERFSLILESASTNQTSMYLCASSLGPGRGRDGEAFFGQGTRLTVV.

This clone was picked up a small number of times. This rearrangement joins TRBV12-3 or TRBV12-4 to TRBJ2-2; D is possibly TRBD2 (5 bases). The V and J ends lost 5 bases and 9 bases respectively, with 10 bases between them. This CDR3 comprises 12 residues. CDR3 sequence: CASSGGGRELFF. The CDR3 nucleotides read TGTGCCAGCAGTGGTGGAGGCCGGGAGCTGTTTTTT.

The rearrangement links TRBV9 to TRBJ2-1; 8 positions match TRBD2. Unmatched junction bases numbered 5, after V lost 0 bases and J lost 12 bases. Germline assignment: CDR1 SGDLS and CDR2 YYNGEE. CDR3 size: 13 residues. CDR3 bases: TGTGCCAGCAGCGTAGACCTCGGGAGGGGGCAGTTCTTC. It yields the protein CASSVDLGRGQFF.